This passage covers 18 T cell receptor beta chains from one sample sequenced in a study of blood T cell repertoires in COVID-19. TCRdb keeps only in-frame clones here, not all; method: immunoSEQ multiplex PCR. The data show 110,000 to 150,000 clones, with about 80% seen just once and around 7.8% held by the top ten. Sequenced material: peripheral blood. The receptors shown here come from a human donor in a cohort sampled during active COVID-19.

V and J are TRBV6-4 and TRBJ1-2; D is possibly TRBD1 (6 bases). The CDR3 is made up of 13 amino acids. The V gene lost 6 bases and the J gene lost 4 bases, with 12 bases spanning the gap. Per the germline V gene, CDR1 is MRHNA and CDR2 is SNTAGT. In nucleotides, the CDR3 is TGTGCCAGCAGACTGACAGGCGCCTATGGCTACACCTTC. Protein sequence: CASRLTGAYGYTF.

V is TRBV4-2 and J is TRBJ2-1; D gene uncertain. The CDR3 length is 16 residues. From germline, CDR1 is LGHNA and CDR2 YNFKEQ. Between the trimmed V and J ends, which lost 2 bases and 3 bases, there was a span of 14 bases. The CDR3: CASSQRSRSDYNEQFF. The CDR3 bases are TGTGCCAGCAGCCAAAGATCCCGGAGTGACTACAATGAGCAGTTCTTC.

V is TRBV6-5 and J is TRBJ2-7; possibly TRBD2 for D (5 bases). This CDR3 region has 14 residues. V shed 6 bases and J shed 3 bases, with 15 bases lying between them. CDR1 is MNHEY, CDR2 SVGAGI, per germline. The CDR3 spells CASSQDGNNYEQYF. CDR3 nucleotide sequence: TGTGCCAGCAGCCAGGACGGGAACAACTACGAGCAGTACTTC.

V usage is TRBV7-9 and J usage is TRBJ1-2; D perhaps matches TRBD1 (5 bases). Trimming stripped 5 bases from V and 1 base from J, with 11 bases between. CDR1 and CDR2 (germline): SEHNR, FQNEAQ (reference sequence). This CDR3 has 14 residues. CDR3 protein: CASSPPGVNYGYTF. For the CDR3, the DNA is TGTGCCAGCAGCCCCCCGGGGGTTAACTATGGCTACACCTTC.

A few counts support this clone. The J gene is TRBJ2-5, the V gene TRBV3-1 (or the pseudogene TRBV3-2); a possible D gene is TRBD2 (7 bases). The CDR3 contains 15 residues. Germline V gene sequence: CDR1 LGHDT, CDR2 YNNKEL (reference sequence). V lost 6 bases and J 6 bases, leaving 20 bases between the germline ends. In nucleotides, the CDR3 is TGTGCCAGCAGTCCCCCGAGAGGGGGGGCGCAGACCCAGTACTTC. Amino acids: CASSPPRGGAQTQYF.

The chain uses TRBV28 and TRBJ1-5, with no clear D. V lost 7 bases, J lost 3 bases, and 13 bases lay in between. The CDR3 totals 14 residues. CDR1 MDHEN and CDR2 SYDVKM come from the germline V gene. CDR3 amino acids: CASMKPVINQPQHF. The CDR3 nucleotides are TGTGCCAGCATGAAACCAGTAATCAATCAGCCCCAGCATTTT.

The J gene is TRBJ1-1, the V gene TRBV2; maybe TRBD1 (5 bases). Trimming cost V 3 bases and J 4 bases, with 9 bases left between them. There are 13 residues in the CDR3. Germline V gene data show CDR1 as SNHLY and CDR2 as FYNNEI. The CDR3 DNA is TGTGCCAGCAGTGAGGAAGGGGCCACTGAAGCTTTCTTT. It specifies CASSEEGATEAFF.

The CDR3 nucleotides are TGTGCCAGCAGCGTTGTTGGAGGGGGGGGAGAGACCCAGTACTTC. As protein: CASSVVGGGGETQYF. The rearrangement uses TRBV11-2 and TRBJ2-5; maybe TRBD2 (7 bases). V lost 5 bases, J lost 4 bases, and 17 bases lay in between. The CDR3 is 15 residues long. Germline CDR1 reads SGHAT; CDR2 reads FQNNGV.

The V gene is TRBV4-2, the J gene TRBJ2-7, with D possibly TRBD1 on 6 matching bases. Germline lookup yields CDR1 LGHNA and CDR2 YNFKEQ. The V gene lost 0 bases and the J gene lost 2 bases, with 11 bases spanning the gap. This CDR3 contains 15 residues. Here the CDR3 reads CASSQDLGQPYEQYF. The CDR3 DNA follows: TGTGCCAGCAGCCAAGATTTGGGACAACCCTACGAGCAGTACTTC.

This clone came up a few times. This chain uses TRBV19 with TRBJ1-5; TRBD1 matches 8 bases. CDR1 LNHDA and CDR2 SQIVND come from the germline V gene (reference sequence). This CDR3 is built from 17 residues. V was clipped by 5 bases and J by 2 bases; unmatched bases: 11. The CDR3 bases are TGTGCCAGTAGTGCCAGGGGGCGGGCTAGCGGCAATCAGCCCCAGCATTTT. Translated: CASSARGRASGNQPQHF.

The chain joins TRBV5-1 to TRBJ1-4, with a tentative D call TRBD1 (5 bases). V lost 0 bases and J 8 bases, leaving 11 bases between the germline ends. CDR1 and CDR2 from the germline V gene are SGHRS and YFSETQ. There are 14 residues in the CDR3. CDR3 in DNA: TGCGCCAGCAGCTTGGGCAGGTCAGGGGAAAAACTGTTTTTT. Its translation: CASSLGRSGEKLFF.

CDR3 DNA: TGCGCCAGCAGCCGCCATGGACAGTACACAGATACGCAGTATTTT. Protein sequence: CASSRHGQYTDTQYF. This chain links TRBV5-1 with TRBJ2-3, with D possibly TRBD1 on 6 matching bases. CDR1 is SGHRS, CDR2 YFSETQ, per germline. Trimming cost V 4 bases and J 2 bases, with 14 bases left between them. The length of the CDR3 is 15 residues.

J is TRBJ2-7 and V is TRBV12-5, with 9 bases identical to TRBD1. Germline V CDR1 and CDR2: LGHNT, FRNRAP. V was pared by 0 bases and J by 3 bases, with 6 bases of the junction left unmatched. The CDR3 is 16 amino acids. The CDR3 nucleotides read TGTGCTAGTGGTTTGGTACTTGGACAGGGGTACTACGAGCAGTACTTC. This gives the protein CASGLVLGQGYYEQYF.

This clone was counted only a few times. This chain joins TRBV19 and TRBJ2-7; D might be TRBD2 (6 bases). The CDR3 runs to 10 residues. Germline V gene sequence: CDR1 LNHDA, CDR2 SQIVND (reference sequence). In DNA form, the CDR3 reads TGTAGACCTCCGATGACTAGGCAGTACTTC. This encodes CRPPMTRQYF.

The chain joins TRBV4-1 to TRBJ1-6; TRBD1 agrees at 8 bases. CDR3 length: 15 residues. Per the germline V gene, CDR1 is MGHRA and CDR2 is YSYEKL. Germline trimming cut 2 bases from V and 6 bases from J; bases unmatched to any gene: 3. The CDR3 coding sequence is TGCGCCAGCAGCCAATTGACAGGGGTTAATTCACCCCTCCACTTT. Its translation is CASSQLTGVNSPLHF.

As DNA, the CDR3 is TGTGCCAGCAGCGTAGGCCCTAGCGGCACCACAGATACGCAGTATTTT. Its protein is CASSVGPSGTTDTQYF. This chain uses TRBV9 with TRBJ2-3, with 7 bases lining up with TRBD2. The CDR3 consists of 16 residues. The germline CDR1 and CDR2 sequences are SGDLS and YYNGEE. Unmatched junction bases numbered 6, after V lost 0 bases and J lost 2 bases. Full variable domain (missing parts from reference TRBV9 and TRBJ2-3): DSGVTQTPKHLITATGQRVTLRCSPRSGDLSVYWYQQSLDQGLQFLIQYYNGEERAKGNILERFSAQQFPDLHSELNLSSLELGDSALYFCASSVGPSGTTDTQYFGPGTRLTVL.

This rearrangement joins TRBV5-1 to TRBJ1-5, with D possibly matching TRBD1 (6 bases). Germline loops: CDR1 SGHRS, CDR2 YFSETQ. Trimming shortened V by 0 bases and J by 7 bases, and 8 bases separated the two germline ends. This CDR3 comprises 13 residues. The CDR3 nucleotides are TGCGCCAGCAGCTTGGAAGGGGGACAGCCCCAGCATTTT. Its translation is CASSLEGGQPQHF. Full variable domain (rest looked up from reference TRBV5-1 and TRBJ1-5): KAGVTQTPRYLIKTRGQQVTLSCSPISGHRSVSWYQQTPGQGLQFLFEYFSETQRNKGNFPGRFSGRQFSNSRSEMNVSTLELGDSALYLCASSLEGGQPQHFGDGTRLSIL.

The rearrangement uses TRBV24-1 and TRBJ2-3, with D perhaps TRBD2 (7 bases). The ends were cut back, 4 bases at V and 4 bases at J, with 14 bases in the middle. CDR1 is KGHDR and CDR2 is SFDVKD in the germline V gene. The CDR3 extends over 15 amino acids. CDR3 in amino acids: CATSDPKGGADTQYF. The CDR3 DNA reads as TGTGCCACCAGTGACCCGAAGGGGGGGGCAGATACGCAGTATTTT.